This T cell receptor (beta chain) was retrieved from a study of cytomegalovirus exposure and HLA in healthy donors. Turning to the study itself: The approximately 120 million unique TCR beta sequences, from about 190 million T cells, were found by an earlier analysis.

CDR3 length: 13 residues. Germline V gene lookup returns CDR1 MRHNA and CDR2 SNTAGT. The V end was cut by 6 bases, the J end by 2 bases, with 9 bases between. Both 60 Vbeta primers and 13 Jbeta primers went into the PCR. In the authors' workflow: In a later analysis, the count reached 74 million or so unique TCR beta chains, with roughly 12 million shared. Measured with immunoSEQ multiplex PCR; TCRdb has only the in-frame clones, and not every one. From that table come the V and J calls and clone size; the DNA was used to work out D and trimming. The data hold 100,000 or so clones, with 77% observed a single time. Study-wide results and limits: Donors belonging to an Asian-associated ancestry cluster reportedly showed fewer N-insertions in productive TCRs than the roughly 700-donor mean, according to what a later analysis found. By HLA locus, TCR association rates varied in a later analysis, with DRB1 showing the most and HLA-C the fewest.

Of note for this clone: Its antigen is still unknown.

Specimen: PBMCs. The V call is TRBV6-4, the J call TRBJ2-3; perhaps TRBD2 as D (6 bases). This sequence was found in a man in his forties in good health and CMV-seropositive. CDR3 loop: CASSRDSTDTQYF. The CDR3 region has the DNA TGTGCCAGCAGCCGGGACTCCACAGATACGCAGTATTTT.